The rows below give T cell receptor beta chains drawn from one sample of a study of breast tumors, draining lymph nodes, adjacent tissues. Each CDR3 protein is one row after TCRdb ran MiXCR on the multiplex PCR reads. The table records 130,000 or so distinct CDR3 sequences, approximately 32% of them present only once. Sequencing was done on a sample of axillary lymph node tissue. These receptors originate from a female donor with breast cancer. Some clones in this sample may be carry-over from other donors' samples. Each CDR3 is given with its conserved first and last residue. D genes are given only for firm matches. Size tells how often a clone was seen (once, few, many) or the class of an expanded clone, and some rows leave it out.

j_gene	d_gene	v_gene	abundance	CDR3aa	CDR3nt
TRBJ2-1	TRBD2	TRBV10-3	many	CAISKASGTSSYNEQFF	TGTGCCATCAGTAAAGCTAGCGGCACTAGCTCCTACAATGAGCAGTTCTTC
TRBJ2-5	TRBD2	TRBV20-1	NA	CSGRGGETQYF	TGCAGTGGGCGGGGGGGAGAGACCCAGTACTTC
TRBJ2-1	TRBD2	TRBV29-1	NA	CSVPKASGVYDERFF	TGCAGCGTCCCAAAGGCTAGCGGGGTATACGATGAGCGGTTCTTC
TRBJ1-2	TRBD1	TRBV10-3	NA	CAIRRGLGGYTF	TGTGCCATCCGCAGGGGGCTAGGGGGCTACACCTTC
TRBJ2-3	NA	TRBV20-1	many	CSAMTIGMGTDTQYF	TGCAGTGCTATGACAATAGGGATGGGCACAGATACGCAGTATTTT
TRBJ2-1	TRBD2	TRBV4-2	NA	CASSQSAGGRNSYNEQFF	TGTGCCAGCAGCCAGTCGGCGGGGGGCAGAAACTCCTACAATGAGCAGTTCTTC
TRBJ1-1	NA	TRBV3-1	NA	CASSQVLGENTEAFF	TGTGCCAGCAGCCAAGTTTTGGGGGAAAACACTGAAGCTTTCTTT
TRBJ2-5	TRBD2	TRBV28	many	CASSLCLTSGDQETQYF	TGTGCCAGCAGTTTATGCCTGACTAGCGGGGACCAAGAGACCCAGTACTTC
TRBJ2-1	TRBD2	TRBV7-6	many	CASSLVPGGGEQFF	TGTGCCAGCAGCTTAGTGCCGGGGGGGGGTGAGCAGTTCTTC
TRBJ1-3	NA	TRBV2	many	CASSESQTYTIYF	TGTGCCAGCAGTGAAAGTCAGACTTACACCATATATTTT
TRBJ2-2	NA	TRBV30	many	CAWSDSNTGELFF	TGTGCCTGGAGTGACTCTAACACCGGGGAGCTGTTTTTT
TRBJ1-5	TRBD1	TRBV25-1	NA	CASSGQGAENSNQPQHF	TGTGCCAGCAGTGGACAGGGGGCGGAAAATAGCAATCAGCCCCAGCATTTT
TRBJ2-3	NA	TRBV11-3	many	CASSPTPGQATQYF	TGTGCCAGCAGCCCCACCCCTGGCCAGGCAACGCAGTATTTT
TRBJ1-3	NA	TRBV6-1	many	CASSEHVYSGNTIYF	TGTGCCAGCAGTGAACACGTATACTCTGGAAACACCATATATTTT
TRBJ1-6	NA	TRBV7-9	NA	CASSLAVRGSSSYNSPLHF	TGTGCCAGCAGCTTAGCCGTGCGGGGCTCGAGCTCCTATAATTCACCCCTCCACTTT
TRBJ1-1	NA	TRBV28	few	CASTETRSMVTEAFF	TGTGCCAGCACGGAAACAAGGAGCATGGTCACTGAAGCTTTCTTT
TRBJ1-6	NA	TRBV12-3/TRBV12-4	many	CASSLSDDSPLHF	TGTGCCAGCAGTTTGTCTGACGATTCACCCCTCCACTTT